A selection of T cell receptor beta chains follows, all from one sample in a study of ipilimumab plus nivolumab after autologous stem cell transplantation. TCRdb keeps only in-frame clones here, not all; method: immunoSEQ multiplex PCR. The repertoire consists of around 45,000 clones, with about 88% occurring once and the leading ten covering approximately 0.8%. The specimen comprised PBMCs, sampled in a trial of ipilimumab plus nivolumab as post-transplant consolidation. These receptors all come from a male donor with multiple myeloma. Both conserved end residues are part of each CDR3. A D gene is named only where the DNA matches it firmly. Not all rows give a size; the values are once, few, many and, for expanded clones, a class.

TRBD2	TRBJ2-1	TRBV6-4	-	CASSDISGYRNEQFF	TGTGCCAGCAGTGACATTAGCGGGTACAGGAATGAGCAGTTCTTC
-	TRBJ2-3	TRBV5-1	-	CASSLGGSNTQYF	TGCGCCAGCAGCTTGGGGGGGTCTAATACGCAGTATTTT
TRBD2	TRBJ2-2	TRBV5-1	-	CASSLREPGLAVTGELFF	TGCGCCAGCAGCTTGCGGGAGCCGGGACTAGCGGTCACCGGGGAGCTGTTTTTT
-	TRBJ2-5	TRBV30	-	CAWSGQQGETQYF	TGTGCCTGGAGTGGCCAACAGGGAGAGACCCAGTACTTC
-	TRBJ1-4	TRBV4-2	-	CASSQVETTTNEKLFF	TGTGCCAGCAGCCAAGTGGAGACGACAACTAATGAAAAACTGTTTTTT
-	TRBJ1-3	TRBV7-2	-	CASSVSGNTIYF	TGTGCCAGCAGCGTCTCTGGAAACACCATATATTTT
-	TRBJ2-4	TRBV6-5	once	CASSSPSSALSDIQYF	TGTGCCAGCAGTTCCCCCTCTAGCGCCCTATCTGACATTCAGTACTTC
TRBD2	TRBJ2-5	TRBV29-1	-	CSVEEGSGGVRETQYF	TGCAGCGTTGAAGAAGGAAGCGGGGGGGTGAGAGAGACCCAGTACTTC
TRBD1	TRBJ1-2	TRBV13	-	CASRPGQVYGYTF	TGTGCCAGCAGGCCGGGACAGGTCTATGGCTACACCTTC
-	TRBJ2-5	TRBV11-3	-	CASSLKGPKGTQYF	TGTGCCAGCAGCTTAAAGGGACCGAAGGGGACCCAGTACTTC
-	TRBJ2-1	TRBV25-1	-	CASRGDLGKGSYNEQFF	TGTGCCAGCAGGGGGGATTTGGGAAAGGGCTCCTACAATGAGCAGTTCTTC
-	TRBJ2-2	TRBV5-1	once	CASSLAISSTGELFF	TGCGCCAGCAGCTTGGCCATCAGCTCCACCGGGGAGCTGTTTTTT
-	TRBJ2-5	TRBV7-7	-	CASSPNRGSETQYF	TGTGCCAGCAGCCCGAATAGGGGGAGTGAGACCCAGTACTTC
TRBD2	TRBJ2-7	TRBV9	-	CASSGLAGATYEQYF	TGTGCCAGCAGCGGACTAGCGGGGGCGACCTACGAGCAGTACTTC
-	TRBJ1-5	TRBV5-1	-	CASSLDRASNQPQHF	TGCGCCAGCAGCTTGGACAGGGCTAGCAATCAGCCCCAGCATTTT
TRBD1	TRBJ1-5	TRBV19	-	CASQGQPNQPQHF	TGTGCCAGCCAGGGACAGCCGAATCAGCCCCAGCATTTT
TRBD1	TRBJ2-3	TRBV9	-	CASTRTGGPDTQYF	TGTGCCAGCACCCGGACAGGGGGGCCAGATACGCAGTATTTT
TRBD1	TRBJ2-3	TRBV5-1	-	CASSPETGGRADTQYF	TGCGCCAGCAGCCCAGAGACAGGGGGACGAGCAGATACGCAGTATTTT
TRBD2	TRBJ2-1	TRBV5-1	-	CASSPRLAGAGEQFF	TGCGCCAGCAGCCCCCGACTAGCGGGAGCGGGTGAGCAGTTCTTC
-	TRBJ2-7	TRBV12-2	once	CASRFPGNEQYF	TGTGCAAGTCGCTTCCCAGGGAACGAGCAGTACTTC
TRBD1	TRBJ1-1	TRBV19	-	CASNPSGGTEAFF	TGTGCCAGTAATCCCTCAGGGGGCACTGAAGCTTTCTTT
-	TRBJ1-5	TRBV25-1	-	CASSEYGAGDQPQHF	TGTGCCAGCAGTGAATATGGAGCAGGGGATCAGCCCCAGCATTTT
-	TRBJ2-4	TRBV4-1	-	CASSQLGPGGKNIQYF	TGCGCCAGCAGCCAATTGGGACCGGGTGGCAAAAACATTCAGTACTTC
-	TRBJ1-5	TRBV5-1	-	CASSLVGGASNQPQHF	TGCGCCAGCAGCTTGGTAGGGGGGGCGAGCAATCAGCCCCAGCATTTT
TRBD2	TRBJ2-2	TRBV7-2	-	CASSLNQLAGVSNTGELFF	TGTGCCAGCAGCTTAAATCAACTAGCGGGGGTCTCGAACACCGGGGAGCTGTTTTTT
-	TRBJ2-7	TRBV20-1	-	CSARQAAEQYF	TGCAGTGCTAGACAAGCGGCCGAGCAGTACTTC
-	TRBJ1-2	TRBV19	-	CASSGGQGLVGYTF	TGTGCCAGTTCCGGGGGGCAGGGACTGGTAGGCTACACCTTC
-	TRBJ1-6	TRBV19	-	CASSIVGTPLHF	TGTGCCAGTAGTATAGTTGGGACACCCCTCCACTTT